Each of the 23 T cell receptor beta chains below was sequenced from the same sample in a study of blood T cell repertoires in COVID-19. Sequencing used immunoSEQ multiplex PCR; TCRdb keeps in-frame clones, though not all of them. The sample has fewer than 80,000 clones; roughly 90% are singletons. Sequencing was carried out using peripheral blood. Receptors originate from a human donor in a cohort sampled during active COVID-19.

The chain joins TRBV18 to TRBJ1-2; 7 bases map to TRBD1. V lost 6 bases and J lost 4; bases outside the gene matches: 14. This CDR3 region has 16 residues. Germline CDR1 and CDR2: KGHSH and LQKENI. The CDR3 reads CASSPGQQMTSYGYTF. CDR3 coding DNA: TGTGCCAGCTCGCCGGGACAGCAGATGACCTCCTATGGCTACACCTTC.

V is TRBV25-1 and J is TRBJ2-5; 10 bases are shared with TRBD1. The CDR3 sequence is 16 residues long. Germline values: CDR1 MGHDK, CDR2 SYGVNS. V gave up 4 bases and J gave up 2 bases; unmatched junction bases: 7. Here the CDR3 reads CASSAPGTGAQETQYF. CDR3 coding DNA: TGTGCCAGCAGTGCACCCGGGACAGGGGCACAAGAGACCCAGTACTTC. Full variable domain (missing parts from reference TRBV25-1 and TRBJ2-5): EADIYQTPRYLVIGTGKKITLECSQTMGHDKMYWYQQDPGMELHLIHYSYGVNSTEKGDLSSESTVSRIRTEHFPLTLESARPSHTSQYLCASSAPGTGAQETQYFGPGTRLLVL.

This chain joins TRBV5-1 and TRBJ2-3; a weak D match, TRBD2 (5 bases). The V end was cut by 3 bases, the J end by 10 bases, with 18 bases between. The CDR3 contains 14 residues. The germline CDR1 and CDR2 sequences are SGHRS and YFSETQ. CDR3 protein: CASSSEYIGAAQYF. The CDR3 coding sequence is TGCGCCAGCAGCTCGGAATACATAGGAGCGGCGCAGTATTTT.

This clone was seen a single time. This chain links TRBV12-5 with TRBJ1-1, with D maybe TRBD1 (6 bases). V lost 7 bases and J 4 bases, leaving 16 bases between the germline ends. This CDR3 has 14 residues. Germline CDR1 reads LGHNT; CDR2 reads FRNRAP. The CDR3 loop reads CASVVGLRGTEAFF. Written as DNA, the CDR3 is TGTGCTAGTGTGGTGGGGCTCAGGGGCACTGAAGCTTTCTTT.

The V call is TRBV3-1 (or the pseudogene TRBV3-2), the J call TRBJ2-3; the D gene is possibly TRBD2 (7 bases). There are 16 residues in the CDR3. V lost 0 bases to trimming and J lost 12 bases, with 22 bases between them. Germline V gene data show CDR1 as LGHDT and CDR2 as YNNKEL (reference sequence). Here the CDR3 DNA reads TGTGCCAGCAGCCAAGATCCGGGGGCCTCCGGGGGGCGACAGTATTTT. It codes for CASSQDPGASGGRQYF.

The chain combines TRBV3-1 (or the pseudogene TRBV3-2) with TRBJ2-7, with 10 bases that match TRBD1. The ends lost 5 bases at V and 2 bases at J; junction bases unmatched: 3. This CDR3 spans 14 amino acids. CDR1 is LGHDT and CDR2 is YNNKEL in the germline V gene (reference sequence). This CDR3 is CASSYGTGAYEQYF. The DNA of the CDR3 is TGTGCCAGCAGCTACGGGACAGGGGCCTACGAGCAGTACTTC.

This clone was detected only once. The CDR3 is CASSTRSGANVLTF. The CDR3 bases are TGTGCCAGCAGCACACGCTCTGGGGCCAACGTCCTGACTTTC. The chain links TRBV28 to TRBJ2-6; D remains ambiguous. Germline CDR1 is MDHEN and CDR2 is SYDVKM. The CDR3 sequence is 14 residues long. V was trimmed by 6 bases and J by 0 bases, leaving 6 bases between them.

This CDR3 is CASSSKKGPRTSGDHTDTQYF. CDR3 nucleotide sequence: TGTGCCAGCAGCTCAAAAAAAGGGCCCCGGACTAGCGGGGATCACACAGATACGCAGTATTTT. The rearrangement links TRBV21-1 to TRBJ2-3; whether TRBD2, the table's D call, matches the DNA was not checked. TRBV21-1 is assigned pseudogene status. CDR3 length: 21 amino acids.

This clone was counted once. The chain recombines TRBV28 with TRBJ1-4; D possibly corresponds to TRBD1 (6 bases). Germline V gene sequence: CDR1 MDHEN, CDR2 SYDVKM. This CDR3 region has 15 residues. Between the trimmed V and J ends, which lost 2 bases and 11 bases, there was a span of 18 bases. The DNA for the CDR3 is TGTGCCAGCAGTTTAGGTGGGCAGGGGAAAGAGAAACTGTTTTTT. This encodes CASSLGGQGKEKLFF.

V usage is TRBV11-2 and J usage is TRBJ2-7; D uncertain. The CDR3 totals 15 residues. Looked up from germline, CDR1 is SGHAT and CDR2 is FQNNGV. Trimming shortened V by 1 base and J by 5 bases, and 15 bases separated the two germline ends. This CDR3 reads CASSLAPFSLHEQYF. CDR3 DNA: TGTGCCAGCAGCTTAGCACCCTTTAGCTTACACGAGCAGTACTTC.

V is TRBV5-1 and J is TRBJ2-3; 15 nucleotides match TRBD2. Germline-derived CDR1 and CDR2 are SGHRS and YFSETQ. The CDR3 contains 20 residues. V shed 2 bases and J 5 bases; nucleotides not matched to a gene: 15. For the CDR3, the DNA is TGCGCCAGCAGCTTAAACCCCACCGGGACTAGCGGGGGGCTCGTAGATACGCAGTATTTT. Its translation is CASSLNPTGTSGGLVDTQYF.

This clone turned up a few times. V and J are TRBV6-5 and TRBJ1-6; a possible D gene is TRBD1 (6 bases). The V and J ends lost 6 bases and 8 bases respectively, with 14 bases between them. Looked up from germline, CDR1 is MNHEY and CDR2 is SVGAGI. There are 14 residues in the CDR3. CDR3 amino acids: CASRWGHSDSPLHF. CDR3 coding DNA: TGTGCCAGCAGGTGGGGACACTCGGATTCACCCCTCCACTTT.

The chain employs TRBV6-6 and TRBJ2-7; possibly TRBD2 for D (5 bases). The CDR3 runs to 13 residues. Trimming stripped 10 bases from V and 2 bases from J, with 15 bases between. CDR1 is MNHNY, CDR2 SVGAGI, per germline (reference sequence). The CDR3 is CATSTPGTYEQYF. In DNA form, the CDR3 reads TGTGCCACCAGCACTCCCGGGACCTACGAGCAGTACTTC.

The chain joins TRBV9 to TRBJ1-3; D remains unclear. V lost 5 bases, J lost 0 bases, and 9 bases lay in between. The CDR3 is made up of 14 amino acids. In germline, CDR1 is SGDLS, CDR2 YYNGEE. The CDR3, as DNA: TGTGCCAGCAGTGGACTGACCTCTGGAAACACCATATATTTT. The encoded protein is CASSGLTSGNTIYF. The full variable domain, in which reference TRBV9 and TRBJ1-3 provide the parts outside the CDR3, is DSGVTQTPKHLITATGQRVTLRCSPRSGDLSVYWYQQSLDQGLQFLIQYYNGEERAKGNILERFSAQQFPDLHSELNLSSLELGDSALYFCASSGLTSGNTIYFGEGSWLTVV.

The chain joins TRBV2 to TRBJ2-5, with 13 bases lining up with TRBD2. The CDR3 has 16 amino acids. The J segment lost 7 bases and the V segment lost 4 bases, leaving 9 bases of the junction unmatched. From germline, CDR1 is SNHLY and CDR2 FYNNEI. In nucleotides, the CDR3 is TGTGCCAGCAGTGGGCAGACTAGCGGGAGGAAGGGGACCCAGTACTTC. As protein: CASSGQTSGRKGTQYF. Full variable domain (remainder filled in from reference TRBV2 and TRBJ2-5): EPEVTQTPSHQVTQMGQEVILRCVPISNHLYFYWYRQILGQKVEFLVSFYNNEISEKSEIFDDQFSVERPDGSNFTLKIRSTKLEDSAMYFCASSGQTSGRKGTQYFGPGTRLLVL.

The DNA for the CDR3 is TGTGCCAGCACCTCAGGCGCAGGGCTGAATAGCCAGTACTTC. It codes for CASTSGAGLNSQYF. The chain combines TRBV7-2 with TRBJ2-5; TRBD1 is a possible D gene (5 bases). This CDR3 is 14 amino acids long. V lost 7 bases, J lost 10 bases, and 22 bases lay in between. Per the germline V gene, CDR1 is SGHTA and CDR2 is FQGNSA. Full variable domain (outside the CDR3, taken from reference TRBV7-2 and TRBJ2-5): GAGVSQSPSNKVTEKGKDVELRCDPISGHTALYWYRQSLGQGLEFLIYFQGNSAPDKSGLPSDRFSAERTGGSVSTLTIQRTQQEDSAVYLCASTSGAGLNSQYFGPGTRLLVL.

The chain employs TRBV24-1 and TRBJ2-3; TRBD2 is a possible D gene (5 bases). The germline V gene has CDR1 KGHDR and CDR2 SFDVKD. With 1 base removed from V and 9 bases from J, the gap between germline ends came to 10 bases. CDR3 length: 13 amino acids. The CDR3 DNA is TGTGCCACCAGTGATTTAGGGCGGGCCACGCAGTATTTT. Translation gives CATSDLGRATQYF.

The chain combines TRBV9 with TRBJ2-2; D is uncertain. The CDR3 consists of 14 residues. Germline V gene sequence: CDR1 SGDLS, CDR2 YYNGEE. The V end lost 0 bases, the J end lost 7 bases, and 10 bases lay between the germline ends. The DNA for the CDR3 is TGTGCCAGCAGCGTAGCTCAGGTTAACGGGGAGCTGTTTTTT. Protein: CASSVAQVNGELFF. Full variable domain (missing parts from reference TRBV9 and TRBJ2-2): DSGVTQTPKHLITATGQRVTLRCSPRSGDLSVYWYQQSLDQGLQFLIQYYNGEERAKGNILERFSAQQFPDLHSELNLSSLELGDSALYFCASSVAQVNGELFFGEGSRLTVL.

This chain connects TRBV27 to TRBJ1-1; no firm D call. Germline lookup yields CDR1 MNHEY and CDR2 SMNVEV (reference sequence). V was pared by 2 bases and J by 1 base, with 5 bases between. The CDR3 runs 13 residues. CDR3 coding DNA: TGTGCCAGCAGTTTAATCAGGAACACTGAAGCTTTCTTT. This codes for CASSLIRNTEAFF.

The rearrangement links TRBV13 to TRBJ1-2; TRBD1 aligns across 12 bases. CDR1 and CDR2 (germline): PRHDT, FYEKMQ (reference sequence). V trimming: 5 bases; J trimming: 5 bases; junction bases outside the gene matches: 6. This CDR3 region has 15 residues. CDR3: CASSPGTGGRYGYTF. In nucleotides, the CDR3 is TGTGCCAGCAGCCCAGGGACAGGGGGCCGGTATGGCTACACCTTC. The full variable domain, completed using reference TRBV13 and TRBJ1-2, is AAGVIQSPRHLIKEKRETATLKCYPIPRHDTVYWYQQGPGQDPQFLISFYEKMQSDKGSIPDRFSAQQFSDYHSELNMSSLELGDSALYFCASSPGTGGRYGYTFGSGTRLTVV.

The DNA for the CDR3 is TGCGCCAGCGGACGAGGAGGTAAGCGCGTGAACACTGAAGCTTTCTTT. It yields the protein CASGRGGKRVNTEAFF. The chain is built from TRBV5-1 and TRBJ1-1, with unresolved D. The length of the CDR3 is 16 residues. Trimming stripped 7 bases from V and 0 bases from J, with 19 bases between. Per germline, CDR1 SGHRS and CDR2 YFSETQ.

The chain employs TRBV7-6 and TRBJ2-7, with 9 bases identical to TRBD1. Germline CDR1 SGHVS, CDR2 FNYEAQ. This CDR3 comprises 17 residues. J gave up 4 bases and V 1 base, and 11 bases lay outside the gene matches. The CDR3 DNA reads as TGTGCCAGCAGCTTAGAACAGGGGGCGGCGGGGTCGTACGAGCAGTACTTC. Encoded protein: CASSLEQGAAGSYEQYF.

This chain connects TRBV30 to TRBJ1-6, with TRBD1 matching over 9 bases. Germline assignment: CDR1 GTSNPN and CDR2 SVGIG (reference sequence). V gave up 3 bases and J gave up 9 bases; unmatched junction bases: 12. This CDR3 has 16 amino acids. This chain's CDR3 is CAWSPPGTGWGSPLHF. In DNA form, the CDR3 reads TGTGCCTGGAGCCCTCCCGGGACAGGGTGGGGTTCACCCCTCCACTTT. The full variable domain, completed using reference TRBV30 and TRBJ1-6, is SQTIHQWPATLVQPVGSPLSLECTVEGTSNPNLYWYRQAAGRGLQLLFYSVGIGQISSEVPQNLSASRPQDRQFILSSKKLLLSDSGFYLCAWSPPGTGWGSPLHFGNGTRLTVT.